What follows are 11 T cell receptor beta chains derived from one specimen sequenced in a study of OX40 agonist ivuxolimab in advanced cancers. Libraries were prepared by immunoSEQ multiplex PCR; TCRdb keeps only in-frame clonotypes and omits some of them. The profile shows roughly 14,000 clones, 82% of them singletons. The source material was CD4+ or CD8+ T cells sorted from blood, sampled in a trial of the OX40 agonist ivuxolimab. These TCRs come from an adult with an advanced solid tumor such as melanoma, head and neck, liver or kidney cancer.

The CDR3 sequence: CATSRDWDTNTGELFF. CDR3 DNA sequence: TGTGCCACCAGCAGAGATTGGGACACTAACACCGGGGAGCTGTTTTTT. The chain has TRBV15 and TRBJ2-2, with D possibly TRBD1 on 6 matching bases. Per the germline V gene, CDR1 is LNHNV and CDR2 is YYDKDF (reference sequence). Trimming removed 0 bases at V and 2 bases at J, with 10 bases between. There are 16 residues in the CDR3. The full variable domain, completed using reference TRBV15 and TRBJ2-2, is DAMVIQNPRYQVTQFGKPVTLSCSQTLNHNVMYWYQQKSSQAPKLLFHYYDKDFNNEADTPDNFQSRRPNTSFCFLDIRSPGLGDTAMYLCATSRDWDTNTGELFFGEGSRLTVL.

This chain joins TRBV28 and TRBJ2-7; no firm D call. The germline V gene encodes CDR1 MDHEN and CDR2 SYDVKM. CDR3 length: 11 amino acids. Trimming took off 2 bases at V and 6 bases at J, with 5 bases between the two ends. The CDR3 sequence: CASSLSTEQYF. DNA for the CDR3: TGTGCCAGCAGTTTAAGCACCGAGCAGTACTTC.

The chain employs TRBV5-1 and TRBJ1-1; D gene unclear. The CDR3 loop spans 14 amino acids. V was clipped by 0 bases and J by 1 base, with 7 bases between them. Germline CDR1 and CDR2: SGHRS and YFSETQ. As DNA, the CDR3 is TGCGCCAGCAGCTTGGTTCGGGCGAACACTGAAGCTTTCTTT. It codes for CASSLVRANTEAFF.

This chain joins TRBV30 and TRBJ2-7, with TRBD2 identical over 8 bases. This CDR3 is built from 14 residues. V dropped 0 bases and J dropped 5; count of bases not matched to a gene: 6. Germline V lookup: CDR1 GTSNPN, CDR2 SVGIG (reference sequence). Here the CDR3 reads CAWSVGGRSHEQYF. The DNA for the CDR3 is TGTGCCTGGAGTGTTGGCGGGAGGTCCCACGAGCAGTACTTC.

CDR3 coding DNA: TGTGCCAGCAGTGACTCCACAGGGCCAGCTTTCTTT. Its protein product is CASSDSTGPAFF. The chain uses TRBV6-4 and TRBJ1-1; tentative D call: TRBD1 (6 bases). The CDR3 covers 12 residues. Germline CDR1 reads MRHNA; CDR2 reads SNTAGT. The V end was cut by 0 bases, the J end by 10 bases, with 9 bases between.

The V gene is TRBV27, the J gene TRBJ2-3, with D perhaps matching TRBD1 (5 bases). V was pared by 1 base and J by 1 base, with 12 bases between. The CDR3 is 16 amino acids. Germline loops: CDR1 MNHEY, CDR2 SMNVEV (reference sequence). CDR3 nucleotide sequence: TGTGCCAGCAGTTTATTCGCAGGGATACGCACAGATACGCAGTATTTT. This sequence encodes CASSLFAGIRTDTQYF.

This chain joins TRBV14 and TRBJ2-2, with no clear D. This CDR3 contains 15 residues. V was pared by 0 bases and J by 6 bases, with 11 bases between. CDR1 and CDR2 (germline): SGHDN, FVKESK. The CDR3 DNA reads TGTGCCAGCAGCCAAGACGTTCGGAGTTCCGGGGAGCTGTTTTTT. Translated: CASSQDVRSSGELFF.

The V and J genes are TRBV7-6 and TRBJ2-5, with 9 bases matching TRBD1. The assigned J gene may be wrong: the sequence end matches TRBJ2-7 better. The CDR3 runs to 14 residues. Germline V gene lookup returns CDR1 SGHVS and CDR2 FNYEAQ. The chain's CDR3 is CASSFGTGTYEQYF. The CDR3 nucleotides are TGTGCCAGCAGCTTCGGGACAGGGACCTACGAGCAGTACTTC.

V and J are TRBV6-5 and TRBJ2-7, with TRBD2 matching over 7 bases. CDR1 is MNHEY, CDR2 SVGAGI, per germline. The length of the CDR3 is 16 residues. Trimming removed 2 bases from V and 2 bases from J; junction bases left unmatched: 9. The CDR3 bases are TGTGCCAGCAGTTACGGGCTTTCTAGCGGACCCTACGAGCAGTACTTC. Its translation is CASSYGLSSGPYEQYF.

This clone was seen just once. The rearrangement uses TRBV27 and TRBJ1-4; no reliable D call. The V gene's germline CDR1 is MNHEY and CDR2 SMNVEV (reference sequence). The CDR3 sequence is 14 residues long. V dropped 1 base and J dropped 0 bases, with 3 bases sitting between them. CDR3 residues: CASSLFPTNEKLFF. The CDR3 bases are TGTGCCAGCAGTTTATTTCCAACTAATGAAAAACTGTTTTTT.

The chain is built from TRBV14 and TRBJ1-2; D perhaps matches TRBD1 (5 bases). V was cut by 4 bases and J by 8 bases, with 14 bases left in between. The CDR3 contains 13 residues. Per the germline V gene, CDR1 is SGHDN and CDR2 is FVKESK. The CDR3 DNA sequence: TGTGCCAGCAGCCCATCGGGACTGAAAGGCTACACCTTC. This encodes CASSPSGLKGYTF. Together with reference TRBV14 and TRBJ1-2, the CDR3 gives the full variable domain: EAGVTQFPSHSVIEKGQTVTLRCDPISGHDNLYWYRRVMGKEIKFLLHFVKESKQDESGMPNNRFLAERTGGTYSTLKVQPAELEDSGVYFCASSPSGLKGYTFGSGTRLTVV.